This T cell receptor (beta chain) was captured by sequencing in a study of OX40 agonist ivuxolimab in advanced cancers. Turning to the study itself: Checkpoint inhibitors had been given previously to over 30% of patients.

Data came from immunoSEQ multiplex PCR; TCRdb stores just in-frame clones and leaves some out. This sample has roughly 53,000 clones; 80% to 85% occur once, and the top ten carry about an eighth. The ends were cut back, 3 bases at V and 2 bases at J, with 16 bases in the middle. Germline V gene data show CDR1 as KGHSH and CDR2 as LQKENI. The CDR3 loop spans 16 amino acids. The receptor was derived from an adult with an advanced solid tumor such as melanoma, head and neck, liver or kidney cancer. V and J are TRBV18 and TRBJ1-1; D perhaps matches TRBD1 (5 bases). The sequenced sample was CD4+ or CD8+ T cells sorted from blood, obtained in a trial of the OX40 agonist ivuxolimab. CDR3 amino acids: CASSPIPGQINTEAFF. The CDR3 bases are TGTGCCAGCTCACCGATCCCAGGGCAAATAAACACTGAAGCTTTCTTT.